This T cell receptor (beta chain) is drawn from a study of T cells expressing NK-cell markers. TCRdb re-called the 5' RACE reads; one entry per CDR3 protein, DNA not given. This table holds 400,000 or so distinct CDR3 sequences. The length of the CDR3 is 16 residues. Looked up from germline, CDR1 is SEHNR and CDR2 is FQNEAQ (reference sequence). This sequence joins TRBV7-9 and TRBJ2-1. Sequenced: blood T cells: a sorted CD56 or NKG2C T cell subset, CD4+ or CD8+ T cells, or bulk PBMC T cells (not recorded which). The source is a woman aged 45 to 65 in good health. The CDR3 reads CASSLSGSSSYNEQFF.